These 19 T cell receptor beta chains share one sample of origin, sequenced in a study of monozygotic twins with inflammatory bowel disease (dated by TCRdb to about 2019). Libraries came from 5' RACE. Sequencing used an Illumina HiSeq 2500. Following TCRdb reprocessing, every CDR3 protein sequence forms one entry, and DNA is not provided. The table for this sample records 110,000 to 150,000 distinct CDR3 sequences. The top ten clonotypes cover 1% to 1.5% of the sample. The material sequenced was blood. These receptors were collected from a human donor with ulcerative colitis or Crohn's disease, or a healthy co-twin of an affected twin (not recorded which).

V gene TRBV7-9 combines with J gene TRBJ1-1. CDR1 is SEHNR, CDR2 FQNEAQ, per germline (reference sequence). This CDR3 contains 14 residues. The CDR3 here is CASSPTDVNTEAFF. The entire variable domain, with the rest obtained from reference TRBV7-9 and TRBJ1-1, is as follows: DTGVSQNPRHKITKRGQNVTFRCDPISEHNRLYWYRQTLGQGPEFLTYFQNEAQLEKSRLLSDRFSAERPKGSFSTLEIQRTEQGDSAMYLCASSPTDVNTEAFFGQGTRLTVV.

The chain joins TRBV6-5 to TRBJ1-1. CDR3 size: 14 residues. Germline CDR1 reads MNHEY; CDR2 reads SVGAGI. This chain's CDR3 is CASSYHGRNTEAFF.

The gene calls are TRBV9 and TRBJ2-6. CDR1 and CDR2 from the germline V gene are SGDLS and YYNGEE. This CDR3 has 16 residues. CDR3 sequence: CASSVDLASGANVLTF.

The chain uses TRBV7-9 and TRBJ2-7; TCRdb names TRBD1, which stays unverified in the absence of DNA. This CDR3 has 15 residues. Germline V CDR1 and CDR2: SEHNR, FQNEAQ (reference sequence). CDR3 protein: CASSFSTGIHYEQYF.

The chain uses TRBV5-1 and TRBJ2-1; TCRdb calls TRBD2, which cannot be checked without DNA. This CDR3 contains 15 residues. Per the germline V gene, CDR1 is SGHRS and CDR2 is YFSETQ. Here the CDR3 reads CASRTSGTPYNEQFF.

This chain joins TRBV7-2 and TRBJ2-3; TCRdb proposes TRBD1, but this gene call is untestable without DNA. The CDR3 is 15 residues long. Germline loops: CDR1 SGHTA, CDR2 FQGNSA. CDR3 sequence reads: CASRFDRGRTDTQYF.

This rearrangement joins TRBV7-6 to TRBJ1-1. Germline-derived CDR1 and CDR2 are SGHVS and FNYEAQ. This CDR3 has 13 amino acids. This CDR3 reads CASSLRGDTEAFF.

The chain joins TRBV5-1 to TRBJ2-2; there is no DNA to check the TCRdb D call of TRBD1. CDR1 is SGHRS and CDR2 is YFSETQ in the germline V gene. This CDR3 comprises 15 residues. The CDR3 loop is CASSWTGGNTGELFF.

V usage is TRBV19 and J usage is TRBJ1-5; there is no DNA to check the TCRdb D call of TRBD1. Germline V gives CDR1 LNHDA, CDR2 SQIVND (reference sequence). CDR3 size: 13 residues. The CDR3 region is CAIAGTANQPQHF.

The V gene is TRBV25-1, the J gene TRBJ2-7; absent DNA, TCRdb's TRBD1 call cannot be checked. Germline CDR1 MGHDK, CDR2 SYGVNS. The CDR3 contains 13 residues. CDR3 amino acids: CASRRGGPYEQYF.

The rearrangement uses TRBV2 and TRBJ2-2; TCRdb lists TRBD1, though no DNA is available to test this call. This CDR3 is built from 17 residues. In germline, CDR1 is SNHLY, CDR2 FYNNEI. The CDR3 here is CASSEPADRANTGELFF.

V gene TRBV24-1 combines with J gene TRBJ1-5; TCRdb's D call, TRBD1, is unchecked because there is no DNA. The length of the CDR3 is 17 residues. Germline CDR1 is KGHDR and CDR2 is SFDVKD. CDR3 loop: CATSDTGQGQGNQPQHF.

The chain combines TRBV27 with TRBJ2-1. From germline, CDR1 is MNHEY and CDR2 SMNVEV (reference sequence). The CDR3 extends over 14 amino acids. CDR3 sequence reads: CASSLSPDYNEQFF.

This chain joins TRBV29-1 and TRBJ2-5; the D gene TCRdb calls, TRBD2, cannot be checked with no DNA. This CDR3 is 13 amino acids long. Germline CDR1 reads SQVTM; CDR2 reads ANQGSEA. CDR3 in amino acids: CSATGREGETQYF.

The gene calls are TRBV5-4 and TRBJ2-7. The CDR3 covers 16 residues. Germline assignment: CDR1 SGHNT and CDR2 YYREEE (reference sequence). This CDR3 is CASSLVIGQGIHEQYF.

The chain couples TRBV5-6 to TRBJ1-1. The CDR3 loop spans 12 amino acids. CDR1 SGHDT and CDR2 YYEEEE come from the germline V gene. This CDR3 reads CASSWPNTEAFF.

The V call is TRBV20-1, the J call TRBJ2-1; absent DNA, TCRdb's TRBD1 call cannot be checked. Germline-derived CDR1 and CDR2 are DFQATT and SNEGSKA (reference sequence). CDR3 length: 15 amino acids. CDR3 sequence: CSARNRDRGPNEQFF.

The V call is TRBV20-1, the J call TRBJ2-7. The CDR3 sequence is 11 residues long. Germline values: CDR1 DFQATT, CDR2 SNEGSKA (reference sequence). The CDR3 here is CSAASVYEQYF.

The chain couples TRBV4-3 to TRBJ1-1. The CDR3 runs 13 residues. Germline V lookup: CDR1 LGHNA, CDR2 YSLEER. This chain's CDR3 is CASSEIMKSGAFF.